This TCR beta chain was retrieved from a study of graft-versus-host responses after intestinal transplantation. Germline V gene lookup returns CDR1 GTSNPN and CDR2 SVGIG (reference sequence). This CDR3 has 13 amino acids. Clones were read by immunoSEQ multiplex PCR, and TCRdb kept only the in-frame ones, dropping some. Seen here are around 5,700 clones, roughly 30% observed once, and the top ten hold about 4.9%. This sequence was found in a human patient who was an organ donor for intestinal transplantation. The V and J genes are TRBV30 and TRBJ1-3, with a possible D match to TRBD1 (5 bases). The input for sequencing was alloreactive CD4+ T cells from a mixed lymphocyte reaction culture, taken before transplantation. Described subset: CFSE-low proliferating T cells sorted from roughly six-day pre-transplant mixed lymphocyte reaction (GvH or HvG direction). In DNA form, the CDR3 reads TGTGCTGGGGACCCAGGCTCTGGAAACACCATATATTTT. This gives the protein CAGDPGSGNTIYF.